Sequencing of this T cell receptor (beta chain) was carried out in a study of blood T cell repertoires in COVID-19. The protocol was immunoSEQ multiplex PCR, while the TCRdb copy is restricted to in-frame clones and leaves out a portion. Among 190,000 or so clones listed, about 85% were seen once. With 3 bases removed from V and 4 bases from J, the gap between germline ends came to 16 bases. The CDR3 loop spans 17 amino acids. Germline CDR1 LNHDA, CDR2 SQIVND (reference sequence). The J gene is TRBJ2-6, the V gene TRBV19, with D possibly TRBD1 on 5 matching bases. This TCR was sampled from a woman of 80 years or more with acute or convalescent COVID-19. The sequenced sample was peripheral blood. DNA for the CDR3: TGTGCCAGTAGTATCCCCATGGGGCTCCTGGGGGCCAACGTCCTGACTTTC. It codes for CASSIPMGLLGANVLTF.